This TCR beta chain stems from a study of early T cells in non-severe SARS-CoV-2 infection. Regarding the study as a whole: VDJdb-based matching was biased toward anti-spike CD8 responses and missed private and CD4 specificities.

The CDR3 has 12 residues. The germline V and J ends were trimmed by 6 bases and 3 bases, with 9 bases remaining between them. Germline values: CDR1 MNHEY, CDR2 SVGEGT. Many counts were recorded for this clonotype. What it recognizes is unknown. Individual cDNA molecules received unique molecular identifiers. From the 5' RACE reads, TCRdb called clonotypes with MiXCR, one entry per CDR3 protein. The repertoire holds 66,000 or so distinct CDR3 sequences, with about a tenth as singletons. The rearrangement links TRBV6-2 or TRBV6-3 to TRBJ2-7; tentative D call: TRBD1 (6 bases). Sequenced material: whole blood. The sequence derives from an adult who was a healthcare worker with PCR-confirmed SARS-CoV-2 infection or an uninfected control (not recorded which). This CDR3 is CASRGDIYEQYF. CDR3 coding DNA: TGTGCCAGCAGAGGGGACATCTACGAGCAGTACTTC.